The clone carrying this T cell receptor (beta chain) was picked up many times. The antigen is not known. V lost 6 bases to trimming and J lost 7 bases; unmatched junction nucleotides: 7. The CDR3 contains 14 residues. Germline V gene data show CDR1 as MDHEN and CDR2 as SYDVKM. The record originates from a study of identical twins. Findings and caveats of the study: Cord blood beta clonotypes present at high abundance carried fewer insertions; no such pattern appeared in memory repertoires. Conclusions relied on cross-sectional statistical analysis, not following the same donors. Possibly, invariant MAIT and iNKT cells partly confounded zero-insertion analyses.

Carrying unique molecular identifiers, the cDNA also gained a universal primer site through template switching. TCRdb used MiXCR to reprocess the 5' RACE reads, holding one entry per CDR3 protein. The table records over 200,000 distinct CDR3 sequences, roughly a tenth of them present only once. The sequence derives from a middle-aged man in good health. The chain recombines TRBV28 with TRBJ1-5, with 9 bases lining up with TRBD1. Sequenced input: memory T cells sorted from blood. This chain's CDR3 is CASSSGTGWQPQHF. CDR3 sequence (DNA): TGTGCCAGCAGCTCCGGGACAGGGTGGCAGCCCCAGCATTTT.